This TCR beta chain was sequenced during a study of T cells expressing NK-cell markers. Germline values: CDR1 DFQATT, CDR2 SNEGSKA (reference sequence). The CDR3 is 14 residues long. No DNA is given; TCRdb re-called the 5' RACE reads and lists each CDR3 protein once. This sample's clone table lists 200,000 to 300,000 distinct CDR3 sequences. The rearrangement joins TRBV20-1 to TRBJ1-4; TCRdb indicates TRBD1, and absent DNA this call remains unverified. The TCR was taken from a woman aged 18 to 75 in good health. The sample was blood T cells: a sorted CD56 or NKG2C T cell subset, CD4+ or CD8+ T cells, or bulk PBMC T cells (not recorded which). The CDR3 is CSARDVSGGEKLFF.